This record covers a single T cell receptor (beta chain). Its matching antigen is unknown. The data were obtained in a study of cytomegalovirus exposure and HLA in healthy donors. Overall study results and limits: As was reported, the classifier diagnosed cytomegalovirus status with high specificity and sensitivity.

The germline V and J ends were trimmed by 2 bases and 7 bases, with 11 bases remaining between them. The CDR3 runs to 14 residues. Looked up from germline, CDR1 is SNHLY and CDR2 is FYNNEI. Researchers ran the PCR with 60 Vbeta and 13 Jbeta primers. Method: immunoSEQ multiplex PCR; TCRdb's copy keeps in-frame clones and lacks some. Of approximately 130,000 clones in the sample, approximately 79% were seen once. The receptor was isolated from a man in his forties or fifties in good health and CMV-seropositive. Input material: PBMCs. The genes are TRBV2 and TRBJ2-2; D is undetermined. CDR3 sequence reads: CASSELGLGGELFF. CDR3 bases: TGTGCCAGCAGTGAACTGGGCTTGGGCGGGGAGCTGTTTTTT.